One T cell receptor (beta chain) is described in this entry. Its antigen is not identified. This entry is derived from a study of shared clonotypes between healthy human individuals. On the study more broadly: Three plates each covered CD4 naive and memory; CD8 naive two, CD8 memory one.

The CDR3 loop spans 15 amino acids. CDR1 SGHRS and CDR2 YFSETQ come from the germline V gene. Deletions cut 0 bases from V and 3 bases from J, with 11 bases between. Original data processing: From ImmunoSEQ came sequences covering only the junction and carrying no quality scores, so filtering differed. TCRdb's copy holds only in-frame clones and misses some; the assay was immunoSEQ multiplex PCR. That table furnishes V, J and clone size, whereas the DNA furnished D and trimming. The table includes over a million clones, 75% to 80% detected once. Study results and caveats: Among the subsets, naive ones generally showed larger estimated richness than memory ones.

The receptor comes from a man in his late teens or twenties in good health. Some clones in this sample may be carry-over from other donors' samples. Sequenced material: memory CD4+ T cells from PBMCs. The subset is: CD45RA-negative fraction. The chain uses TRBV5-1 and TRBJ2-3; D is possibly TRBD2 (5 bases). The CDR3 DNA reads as TGCGCCAGCAGCTTGGACGGGGTTCGGACAGATACGCAGTATTTT. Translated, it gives CASSLDGVRTDTQYF.